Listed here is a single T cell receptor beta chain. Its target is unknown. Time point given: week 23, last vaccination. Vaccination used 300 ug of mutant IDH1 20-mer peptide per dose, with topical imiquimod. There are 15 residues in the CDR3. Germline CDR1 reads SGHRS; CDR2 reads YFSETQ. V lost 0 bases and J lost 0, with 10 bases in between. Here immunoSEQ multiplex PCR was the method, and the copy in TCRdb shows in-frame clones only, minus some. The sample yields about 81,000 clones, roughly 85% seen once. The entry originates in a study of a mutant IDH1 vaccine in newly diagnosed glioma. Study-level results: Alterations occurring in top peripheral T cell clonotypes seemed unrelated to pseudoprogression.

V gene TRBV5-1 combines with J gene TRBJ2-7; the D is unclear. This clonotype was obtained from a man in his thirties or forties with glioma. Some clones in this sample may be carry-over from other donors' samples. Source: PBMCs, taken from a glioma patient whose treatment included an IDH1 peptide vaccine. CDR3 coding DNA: TGCGCCAGCAGCTTGGCCGGTATCGACTCCTACGAGCAGTACTTC. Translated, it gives CASSLAGIDSYEQYF.